This TCR beta chain was identified during a study of CD8 T cells in ankylosing spondylitis. Whole-study results and caveats: Blood from ankylosing spondylitis patients appeared to carry a characteristic roughly eight-variant TCR beta motif. Clones linked to disease were reported to show significant enrichment in matched ankylosing spondylitis synovial fluid.

The authors made TCR beta libraries by quantitative 5'-RACE with molecular barcodes. Via MiXCR, TCRdb re-called the 5' RACE reads, giving one row per CDR3 protein. There are under 450,000 distinct CDR3 sequences in the sample; approximately 22% occur only once, and around 12% lies in the top ten. The V end lost 5 bases, the J end lost 1 base, and 12 bases lay between the germline ends. The CDR3 is made up of 15 amino acids. The germline V gene encodes CDR1 SNHLY and CDR2 FYNNEI. Details on this clonotype: Its antigen is currently unknown.

The TCR sequence derives from a male donor with ankylosing spondylitis or in good health (not recorded which). The chain combines TRBV2 with TRBJ2-4; D possibly corresponds to TRBD1 (6 bases). Sequencing was carried out using blood, either unsorted or a sorted T cell fraction (not recorded which). In nucleotides, the CDR3 is TGTGCCAGCAGTCTGGGGGCGCGGGCCAAAAACATTCAGTACTTC. This encodes CASSLGARAKNIQYF.